This record concerns one TCR beta chain sequence. The data were produced by immunoSEQ multiplex PCR, yet TCRdb's version contains in-frame clones alone and is incomplete. In the table there are 100,000 to 150,000 clones, roughly 74% of which are singletons. The sample belongs to a study of blood T cell repertoires in COVID-19. The overall study: Donors in the United States, Italy and Spain gave samples during acute or convalescent COVID-19.

V trimming: 1 base; J trimming: 8 bases; junction bases outside the gene matches: 7. CDR3 length equals 14 residues. Germline values: CDR1 MDHEN, CDR2 SYDVKM. Material: peripheral blood. V usage is TRBV28 and J usage is TRBJ1-2; 7 bases line up with TRBD1. This TCR derives from a man in his sixties with acute or convalescent COVID-19. CDR3 nucleotides: TGTGCCAGCAGTTTATTAGGGGGCGTAAAAGGCTACACCTTC. Protein: CASSLLGGVKGYTF.